These 8 T cell receptor beta chains originate from one sample sequenced in a study of T cell responses to AZD1222 COVID-19 vaccine (dated by TCRdb to the early 2020s). Receptors were amplified or captured by the immunoSEQ multiplex PCR assay. This is the immuneACCESS table as TCRdb keeps it, with only in-frame sequences that have V and J called. A part of the clones is gone; compared with another copy, unresolved V genes explain less than half, and the rest is unexplained. Across this sample there are about 140,000 clones, with roughly nine tenths seen only once. Over 1% of the sample rests with the top ten. The time point label on this specimen signifies: about 28 days (+/-7) after the second vaccine dose. Sequences were derived from peripheral blood, sampled 28 days after the second AZD1222 dose. These receptors were obtained from an adult who received the AZD1222 COVID-19 vaccine.

The chain combines TRBV5-6 with TRBJ1-1; TRBD1 is a possible D gene (5 bases). The CDR3 runs to 16 residues. Trimming shortened V by 1 base and J by 4 bases, and 17 bases separated the two germline ends. Germline lookup yields CDR1 SGHDT and CDR2 YYEEEE. The CDR3 sequence is CASSLQGSVVSTEAFF. In DNA form, the CDR3 reads TGTGCCAGCAGCTTGCAGGGCTCGGTGGTGAGCACTGAAGCTTTCTTT. Variable domain in full (rest from reference TRBV5-6 and TRBJ1-1): DAGVTQSPTHLIKTRGQQVTLRCSPKSGHDTVSWYQQALGQGPQFIFQYYEEEERQRGNFPDRFSGHQFPNYSSELNVNALLLGDSALYLCASSLQGSVVSTEAFFGQGTRLTVV.

This clone was recorded once. The chain is built from TRBV19 and TRBJ1-2, with D perhaps matching TRBD1 (6 bases). V lost 10 bases to trimming and J lost 4 bases, with 10 bases between them. The CDR3 is 11 residues long. Germline V gives CDR1 LNHDA, CDR2 SQIVND (reference sequence). CDR3: CATTQGYGYTF. The CDR3 DNA sequence: TGTGCCACCACACAGGGCTATGGCTACACCTTC.

The chain couples TRBV24-1 to TRBJ2-3; 8 nucleotides align to TRBD2. The CDR3 contains 16 residues. Germline V gene sequence: CDR1 KGHDR, CDR2 SFDVKD. V shed 3 bases, J shed 2 bases, and the junction held 6 bases outside the gene matches. The CDR3: CATSDALAGNTDTQYF. The DNA for the CDR3 is TGTGCCACCAGTGATGCGCTAGCGGGTAACACAGATACGCAGTATTTT.

The chain combines TRBV19 with TRBJ2-7; D is unclear. This CDR3 is 12 amino acids long. Between the trimmed V and J ends, which lost 5 bases and 3 bases, there was a span of 8 bases. Germline loops: CDR1 LNHDA, CDR2 SQIVND (reference sequence). This chain's CDR3 is CASSPSGYEQYF. For the CDR3, the DNA is TGTGCCAGTAGTCCCTCAGGCTACGAGCAGTACTTC.

This chain links TRBV27 with TRBJ1-1, with D maybe TRBD1 (5 bases). V was trimmed by 4 bases and J by 0 bases, leaving 9 bases between them. This CDR3 comprises 14 residues. The germline CDR1 and CDR2 sequences are MNHEY and SMNVEV (reference sequence). The DNA for the CDR3 is TGTGCCAGCAGTTACCGGGGGATGAACACTGAAGCTTTCTTT. This sequence encodes CASSYRGMNTEAFF.

In DNA form, the CDR3 reads TGCGCCAGCACCCACCCCTCTGGGGCCAACGTCCTGACTTTC. Translation gives CASTHPSGANVLTF. The rearrangement links TRBV5-1 to TRBJ2-6; no reliable D call. This CDR3 is built from 14 residues. The V and J ends lost 6 bases and 0 bases respectively, with 7 bases between them. Germline CDR1 SGHRS, CDR2 YFSETQ.

This rearrangement joins TRBV7-6 to TRBJ1-2; TRBD1 is a possible D gene (6 bases). The V gene lost 4 bases and the J gene lost 8 bases, with 20 bases spanning the gap. Germline CDR1 and CDR2: SGHVS and FNYEAQ. CDR3 size: 15 residues. CDR3 coding DNA: TGTGCCAGCAGCTCACAGGCGGGGGGCCGAGGGGGCTACACCTTC. Translating it yields CASSSQAGGRGGYTF.

The rearrangement joins TRBV9 to TRBJ1-5, with D possibly matching TRBD1 (6 bases). This CDR3 comprises 15 residues. V lost 3 bases to trimming and J lost 1 base, with 11 bases between them. Per the germline V gene, CDR1 is SGDLS and CDR2 is YYNGEE. The CDR3 sequence is CASSDGGLSNQPQHF. The DNA for the CDR3 is TGTGCCAGCAGCGATGGGGGGCTCAGCAATCAGCCCCAGCATTTT.